A single sample gave rise to the 30 T cell receptor beta chains below, sequenced in a study of blood T cell repertoires in COVID-19 (dated by TCRdb to about 2020). The protocol used for the library was the immunoSEQ multiplex PCR assay. TCRdb re-hosts the immuneACCESS table, in-frame sequences only. Its copies lack some clones; in the studies checked, an unresolved V gene accounts for under half of them, and the cause for the rest is not known. Within this sample are over 150,000 clones, with 80% to 90% of them counted one time only. The ten largest make up roughly 1% of the sample. The sequenced sample consisted of peripheral blood. Receptor source: a middle-aged man with acute or convalescent COVID-19.

The chain is built from TRBV10-3 and TRBJ1-5; TRBD1 agrees at 8 bases. Germline values: CDR1 ENHRY, CDR2 SYGVKD. The J segment lost 6 bases and the V segment lost 8 bases, leaving 9 bases of the junction unmatched. The CDR3 runs 14 residues. CDR3 region: CAIAGQGQGQPQHF. CDR3 nucleotide sequence: TGTGCCATCGCCGGACAGGGCCAAGGTCAGCCCCAGCATTTT.

The V and J genes are TRBV5-1 and TRBJ2-2; 12 bases match TRBD2. CDR3 length equals 16 residues. J lost 1 base, V lost 4 bases, and 2 bases had no gene match. Germline loops: CDR1 SGHRS, CDR2 YFSETQ. The CDR3 region has the DNA TGCGCCAGCAGCAAGGGACTAGCGGGGAACACCGGGGAGCTGTTTTTT. Its protein is CASSKGLAGNTGELFF.

The chain couples TRBV29-1 to TRBJ2-5, with D possibly matching TRBD2 (6 bases). The CDR3 contains 12 residues. Per the germline V gene, CDR1 is SQVTM and CDR2 is ANQGSEA. V lost 7 bases and J lost 0, with 9 bases in between. The CDR3, as DNA: TGCAGCGGGAGGGGCTACCAAGAGACCCAGTACTTC. Its protein product is CSGRGYQETQYF.

This chain links TRBV9 with TRBJ2-3; D remains unclear. Germline V CDR1 and CDR2: SGDLS, YYNGEE. The CDR3 spans 13 residues. V was trimmed by 4 bases and J by 3 bases, leaving 9 bases between them. The CDR3 here is CASSPGTTDTQYF. For the CDR3, the DNA is TGTGCCAGCAGCCCGGGTACAACAGATACGCAGTATTTT.

The rearrangement uses TRBV2 and TRBJ2-7, with D maybe TRBD2 (6 bases). The CDR3 has 15 residues. Germline V gives CDR1 SNHLY, CDR2 FYNNEI. V shed 6 bases and J shed 3 bases, with 18 bases lying between them. This CDR3 reads CASSPGVAVNYEQYF. DNA for the CDR3: TGTGCCAGCAGCCCCGGAGTAGCGGTGAACTACGAGCAGTACTTC. The full variable domain, completed using reference TRBV2 and TRBJ2-7, is EPEVTQTPSHQVTQMGQEVILRCVPISNHLYFYWYRQILGQKVEFLVSFYNNEISEKSEIFDDQFSVERPDGSNFTLKIRSTKLEDSAMYFCASSPGVAVNYEQYFGPGTRLTVT.

The chain combines TRBV6-5 with TRBJ1-2; tentative D call: TRBD1 (6 bases). Germline V gives CDR1 MNHEY, CDR2 SVGAGI. Between the trimmed V and J ends, which lost 5 bases and 7 bases, there was a span of 11 bases. The CDR3 has 12 residues. Here the CDR3 reads CASSRQASGYTF. DNA for the CDR3: TGTGCCAGCAGTAGACAGGCTAGTGGCTACACCTTC.

J is TRBJ2-2 and V is TRBV7-3; TRBD2 matches 11 bases. Germline loops: CDR1 SGHTA, CDR2 FQGTGA. The CDR3 covers 16 residues. V shed 5 bases, J shed 5 bases, and the junction held 7 bases outside the gene matches. CDR3 nucleotides: TGTGCCAGCAGCCCCCGATCTAGCGGGGGGACCGGGGAGCTGTTTTTT. Amino acid sequence: CASSPRSSGGTGELFF.

This chain joins TRBV28 and TRBJ1-1; D not certain. From germline, CDR1 is MDHEN and CDR2 SYDVKM. With 8 bases removed from V and 8 bases from J, the gap between germline ends came to 3 bases. CDR3 length: 8 residues. CDR3 in DNA: TGTGCCAGCCTCGAAGCTTTCTTT. Its protein is CASLEAFF.

This sequence joins TRBV18 and TRBJ2-3; 8 bases line up with TRBD1. J gave up 4 bases and V 2 bases, and 5 bases lay outside the gene matches. The CDR3 spans 15 residues. CDR1 is KGHSH, CDR2 LQKENI, per germline. CDR3 coding DNA: TGTGCCAGCTCACCAAGACAGGGGAACGCAGATACGCAGTATTTT. Encoded protein: CASSPRQGNADTQYF.

The genes are TRBV4-3 and TRBJ1-5; D is perhaps TRBD1 (5 bases). The CDR3 loop spans 15 amino acids. Germline V lookup: CDR1 LGHNA, CDR2 YSLEER. V was shortened by 0 bases and J by 5 bases, with 11 bases between the two germline ends. CDR3 in amino acids: CASSQDNGGDQPQHF. CDR3 DNA sequence: TGCGCCAGCAGCCAAGATAACGGGGGAGATCAGCCCCAGCATTTT.

The chain uses TRBV5-4 and TRBJ2-2; 8 bases line up with TRBD2. The ends lost 3 bases at V and 4 bases at J; junction bases unmatched: 5. The CDR3 length is 15 residues. CDR1 SGHNT and CDR2 YYREEE come from the germline V gene (reference sequence). CDR3 DNA sequence: TGTGCCAGCAGCTCGCCCGGACTAGCCACCGGGGAGCTGTTTTTT. Translating it yields CASSSPGLATGELFF.

The chain employs TRBV5-4 and TRBJ2-5, with D tentatively TRBD1 (8 bases). This CDR3 has 15 residues. Germline V CDR1 and CDR2: SGHNT, YYREEE (reference sequence). The V end was cut by 6 bases, the J end by 5 bases, with 20 bases between. The CDR3 region has the DNA TGTGCCAGCAAAGGGTTAGGACAGGGAGGGGAGACCCAGTACTTC. The encoded protein is CASKGLGQGGETQYF.

The rearrangement joins TRBV7-2 to TRBJ2-2; possibly TRBD2 for D (6 bases). Between the trimmed V and J ends, which lost 4 bases and 5 bases, there was a span of 17 bases. Per the germline V gene, CDR1 is SGHTA and CDR2 is FQGNSA. The CDR3 has 16 residues. The CDR3 region has the DNA TGTGCCAGCAGCTCCCAGACGGGACTGAGTACCGGGGAGCTGTTTTTT. Protein product: CASSSQTGLSTGELFF.

This clone was detected a few times. V and J are TRBV2 and TRBJ1-4, with TRBD1 matching over 11 bases. Germline trimming cut 4 bases from V and 7 bases from J; bases unmatched to any gene: 2. Germline CDR1 is SNHLY and CDR2 is FYNNEI. This CDR3 is built from 14 residues. CDR3 sequence (DNA): TGTGCCAGCAGTGGAGGGACAGGGGGTGAAAAACTGTTTTTT. This encodes CASSGGTGGEKLFF.

This chain connects TRBV6-1 to TRBJ2-7, with 7 bases lining up with TRBD1. The junction had 12 bases not matched to a gene; V was cut back by 3 bases and J by 4 bases. Germline lookup yields CDR1 MNHNS and CDR2 SASEGT. The CDR3 runs 16 residues. CDR3: CASSDYAGGLGYEQYF. The CDR3 coding sequence is TGTGCCAGCAGTGACTACGCAGGGGGTCTTGGGTACGAGCAGTACTTC.

The chain couples TRBV18 to TRBJ2-3; TRBD2 is a possible D gene (6 bases). The CDR3 runs 15 residues. Germline V gives CDR1 KGHSH, CDR2 LQKENI. Trimming left V 6 bases short and J 0 bases short, with 13 bases between. CDR3 in amino acids: CASSPEGTSTDTQYF. The CDR3 DNA reads as TGTGCCAGCTCGCCGGAAGGGACTAGCACAGATACGCAGTATTTT.

The chain recombines TRBV7-2 with TRBJ1-3, with D possibly TRBD1 on 6 matching bases. The germline V and J ends were trimmed by 5 bases and 0 bases, with 20 bases remaining between them. Germline V gene data show CDR1 as SGHTA and CDR2 as FQGNSA. CDR3 length: 18 residues. The CDR3 sequence: CASSTERGTGRSGNTIYF. In nucleotides, the CDR3 is TGTGCCAGCAGCACAGAGAGGGGGACGGGCCGCTCTGGAAACACCATATATTTT.

Here the CDR3 DNA reads TGCGCCAGCTGTCCACTAGCGGGGGGGGCAGATACGCAGTATTTT. This gives the protein CASCPLAGGADTQYF. V and J are TRBV10-2 and TRBJ2-3, with 13 bases aligning to TRBD2. The CDR3 consists of 15 residues. Germline V gene sequence: CDR1 WSHSY, CDR2 SAAADI. V lost 8 bases and J lost 4; bases outside the gene matches: 6.

CDR3 sequence (DNA): TGTGCCAGCAGCCCCCGGACTAGCGGGGGGATCGGGGAGCTGTTTTTT. Translating it yields CASSPRTSGGIGELFF. The V call is TRBV5-4, the J call TRBJ2-2, with TRBD2 matching 14 bases. The CDR3 has 16 residues. Germline assignment: CDR1 SGHNT and CDR2 YYREEE (reference sequence). V shed 4 bases and J 7 bases; nucleotides not matched to a gene: 6.

V and J are TRBV11-2 and TRBJ1-6; TRBD1 is a possible D gene (5 bases). V was shortened by 7 bases and J by 11 bases, with 18 bases between the two germline ends. Per the germline V gene, CDR1 is SGHAT and CDR2 is FQNNGV. The CDR3 is 14 residues long. The CDR3 region has the DNA TGTGCCAGCATCGGACGGGGGACTCCAACACCCCTCCACTTT. Translation: CASIGRGTPTPLHF.

V and J are TRBV3-1 (or the pseudogene TRBV3-2) and TRBJ2-3; 10 bases agree with TRBD2. From germline, CDR1 is LGHDT and CDR2 YNNKEL (reference sequence). CDR3 length equals 15 residues. Trimming removed 3 bases from V and 5 bases from J; junction bases left unmatched: 5. The CDR3 bases are TGTGCCAGCAGCCATCTCACTAGCGGGGAAGATACGCAGTATTTT. Protein: CASSHLTSGEDTQYF.

The rearrangement links TRBV7-3 to TRBJ2-7; D ambiguous. The germline gives CDR1 SGHTA, CDR2 FQGTGA. The CDR3 runs to 13 residues. With 5 bases removed from V and 6 bases from J, the gap between germline ends came to 14 bases. The CDR3 coding sequence is TGTGCCAGCAGCCCCAGGCAAGGTGGCGAGCAGTACTTC. It encodes CASSPRQGGEQYF.

The J gene is TRBJ2-2, the V gene TRBV9; 7 bases are shared with TRBD2. Germline CDR1 is SGDLS and CDR2 is YYNGEE. This CDR3 has 16 amino acids. With V trimmed by 4 bases and J by 4 bases, 10 bases remained unmatched. The CDR3 bases are TGTGCCAGCAGCTCACTAGCGCGTTCGGGCACCGGGGAGCTGTTTTTT. Encoded protein: CASSSLARSGTGELFF.

The chain links TRBV27 to TRBJ1-1, with D maybe TRBD1 (5 bases). Germline CDR1 MNHEY, CDR2 SMNVEV (reference sequence). The germline V and J ends were trimmed by 5 bases and 2 bases, with 12 bases remaining between them. The CDR3 contains 14 residues. The CDR3 here is CASSPRGGNTEAFF. CDR3 DNA sequence: TGTGCCAGCAGTCCCCGGGGGGGTAACACTGAAGCTTTCTTT.

The chain has TRBV27 and TRBJ1-4; maybe TRBD1 (6 bases). V dropped 6 bases and J dropped 5 bases, with 16 bases sitting between them. Germline V gene data show CDR1 as MNHEY and CDR2 as SMNVEV (reference sequence). The CDR3 has 15 residues. CDR3 sequence reads: CASSGRDKGNEKLFF. In DNA, the CDR3 is TGTGCCAGCAGCGGACGGGACAAGGGAAATGAAAAACTGTTTTTT.

This clone occurred once. The V and J genes are TRBV3-1 (or the pseudogene TRBV3-2) and TRBJ2-2, with 13 bases that match TRBD2. This CDR3 comprises 16 residues. Germline CDR1 and CDR2: LGHDT and YNNKEL (reference sequence). With 5 bases clipped from V and 7 bases from J, the junction kept 7 bases outside the gene matches. CDR3 residues: CASSSRLAGGGGELFF. The DNA for the CDR3 is TGTGCCAGCAGCTCCCGACTAGCGGGGGGTGGCGGGGAGCTGTTTTTT.

The chain is built from TRBV5-6 and TRBJ1-5, with 7 positions matching TRBD1. The CDR3 is made up of 15 amino acids. Trimming cost V 4 bases and J 7 bases; bases outside gene matches: 11. Per the germline V gene, CDR1 is SGHDT and CDR2 is YYEEEE. For the CDR3, the DNA is TGTGCCAGCAGCCTGGGACAGACCACAGGGCAGCCCCAGCATTTT. Its protein is CASSLGQTTGQPQHF.

The V and J genes are TRBV2 and TRBJ1-3; D not certain. V lost 8 bases and J lost 1, with 12 bases in between. The CDR3 length is 14 residues. Germline assignment: CDR1 SNHLY and CDR2 FYNNEI. CDR3 in amino acids: CASGLAGSGNTIYF. The DNA for the CDR3 is TGTGCCAGCGGGCTCGCGGGGTCTGGAAACACCATATATTTT.

This chain joins TRBV3-1 (or the pseudogene TRBV3-2) and TRBJ1-2; no reliable D call. The CDR3 sequence is 13 residues long. V was shortened by 4 bases and J by 4 bases, with 10 bases between the two germline ends. Germline V gene data show CDR1 as LGHDT and CDR2 as YNNKEL (reference sequence). This CDR3 is CASSPLGVYGYTF. As DNA, the CDR3 is TGTGCCAGCAGCCCCCTGGGAGTCTATGGCTACACCTTC.

This clone appeared once. The chain recombines TRBV30 with TRBJ2-5, with a weak D call TRBD2 (5 bases). CDR1 is GTSNPN, CDR2 SVGIG, per germline (reference sequence). The CDR3 length is 13 residues. The ends were cut back, 2 bases at V and 4 bases at J, with 11 bases in the middle. CDR3 in DNA: TGTGCCTGGAGTATAGGCCGGGGAGAGACCCAGTACTTC. Its translation: CAWSIGRGETQYF.